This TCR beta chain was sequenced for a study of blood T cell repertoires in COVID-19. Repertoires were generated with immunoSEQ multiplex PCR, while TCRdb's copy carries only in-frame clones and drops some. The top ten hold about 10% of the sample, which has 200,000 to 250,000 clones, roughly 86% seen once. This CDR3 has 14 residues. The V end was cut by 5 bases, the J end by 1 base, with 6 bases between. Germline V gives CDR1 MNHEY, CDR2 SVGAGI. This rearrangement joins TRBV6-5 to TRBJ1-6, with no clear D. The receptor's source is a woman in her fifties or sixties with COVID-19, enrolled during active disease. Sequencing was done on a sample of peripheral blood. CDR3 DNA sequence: TGTGCCAGCAGTCAACATTCCTATAATTCACCCCTCCACTTT. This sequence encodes CASSQHSYNSPLHF.